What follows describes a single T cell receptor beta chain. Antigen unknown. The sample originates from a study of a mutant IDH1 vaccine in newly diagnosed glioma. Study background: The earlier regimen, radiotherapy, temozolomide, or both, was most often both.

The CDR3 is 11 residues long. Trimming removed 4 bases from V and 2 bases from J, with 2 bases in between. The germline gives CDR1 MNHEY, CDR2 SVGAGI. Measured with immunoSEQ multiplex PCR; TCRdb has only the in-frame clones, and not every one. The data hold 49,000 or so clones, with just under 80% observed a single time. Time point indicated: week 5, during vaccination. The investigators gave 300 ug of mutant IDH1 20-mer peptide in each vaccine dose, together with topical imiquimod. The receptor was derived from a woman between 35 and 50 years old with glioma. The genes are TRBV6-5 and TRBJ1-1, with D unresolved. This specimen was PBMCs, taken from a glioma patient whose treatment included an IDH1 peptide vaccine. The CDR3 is CASSSNTEAFF. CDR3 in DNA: TGTGCCAGCAGTTCCAACACTGAAGCTTTCTTT.